This section outlines one TCR beta chain sequence together with its context. Antigen: not known. The data were obtained in a study of brain metastases from non-small cell lung cancer. Regarding the study as a whole: Paired brain metastases and primary tumors largely shared TCR repertoires.

Germline-derived CDR1 and CDR2 are KGHDR and SFDVKD. The CDR3 consists of 21 residues. J gave up 8 bases and V 4 bases, and 23 bases lay outside the gene matches. Libraries were prepared by immunoSEQ multiplex PCR; TCRdb keeps only in-frame clonotypes and omits some of them. This table has some 1,700 clones, around nine tenths appearing once. Sequencing used primary lung tumor tissue. J is TRBJ2-1 and V is TRBV24-1; 12 bases match TRBD2. This sequence originates from a donor aged 40 or over with non-small cell lung cancer. CDR3 DNA: TGTGCCACCAGTGAGGTCGCGGAGAGCAGTTCTAGCGGGGGGGCTGTGGATGAGCAGTTCTTC. Its translation: CATSEVAESSSSGGAVDEQFF.